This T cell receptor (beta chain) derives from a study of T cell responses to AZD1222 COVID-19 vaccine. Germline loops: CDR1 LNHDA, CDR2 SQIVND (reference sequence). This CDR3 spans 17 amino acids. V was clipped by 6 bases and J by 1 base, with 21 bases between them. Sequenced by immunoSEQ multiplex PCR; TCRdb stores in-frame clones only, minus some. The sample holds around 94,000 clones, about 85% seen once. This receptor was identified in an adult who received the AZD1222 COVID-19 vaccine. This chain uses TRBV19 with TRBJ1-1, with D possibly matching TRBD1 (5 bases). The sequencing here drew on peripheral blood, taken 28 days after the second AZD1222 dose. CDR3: CASRSHVQGRGNTEAFF. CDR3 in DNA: TGTGCCAGTAGATCACATGTGCAGGGACGGGGGAACACTGAAGCTTTCTTT.